The 9 T cell receptor beta chains presented below share a single source sample, sequenced in a study of T cells in Graves' hyperthyroidism and ophthalmopathy. Authors of the study amplified TCR beta CDR3 regions from RNA transcripts. First-round RT-PCR targeting the TCR CDR3 was performed with the HTBI primer set. Via MiXCR, TCRdb re-called the multiplex PCR reads, giving one row per CDR3 protein. The sample lists roughly 380,000 distinct CDR3 sequences, about 18% occurring once. Source material: blood. These receptors originate from a woman aged 18 to 35 with Graves' hyperthyroidism.

This chain connects TRBV6-5 to TRBJ1-1; D unresolved. CDR3 length equals 13 residues. Germline CDR1 reads MNHEY; CDR2 reads SVGAGI. Trimming left V 2 bases short and J 5 bases short, with 9 bases between. The CDR3, as DNA: TGTGCCAGCAGTTACGGTTATTGGACTGAAGCTTTCTTT. It translates to CASSYGYWTEAFF.

In this sample, this clonotype turned up a few times. V and J are TRBV11-1 and TRBJ1-2; 7 positions match TRBD1. CDR3 length: 14 amino acids. The V segment lost 5 bases and the J segment 4 bases; nucleotides outside the gene matches: 7. CDR1 and CDR2 (germline): SGHAT, FQDESV (reference sequence). The CDR3 sequence: CASSGGGMGYGYTF. The CDR3 nucleotides are TGTGCCAGCAGCGGAGGGGGCATGGGCTATGGCTACACCTTC.

This clonotype was recorded at least ten times. The V gene is TRBV19, the J gene TRBJ1-2; D perhaps matches TRBD1 (5 bases). The CDR3 is made up of 15 amino acids. Germline assignment: CDR1 LNHDA and CDR2 SQIVND (reference sequence). The V gene lost 5 bases and the J gene lost 4 bases, with 17 bases spanning the gap. CDR3 in amino acids: CASSHNGALRYGYTF. The DNA of the CDR3 is TGTGCCAGTAGTCACAACGGGGCCCTCCGCTATGGCTACACCTTC.

This clonotype was detected ten times or more. The CDR3 coding sequence is TGTGCCAGCAGTGTCTGGCCAGGGGGAAATCAGCCCCAGCATTTT. Residues: CASSVWPGGNQPQHF. The chain links TRBV6-1 to TRBJ1-5, with 7 bases aligning to TRBD1. Trimming took 4 bases from V and 4 from J; bases not matched to a gene: 7. Per germline, CDR1 MNHNS and CDR2 SASEGT. CDR3 length: 15 residues.

This clonotype came up many times. The chain joins TRBV6-5 to TRBJ1-5; D may be TRBD1 (5 bases). V was trimmed by 0 bases and J by 4 bases, leaving 10 bases between them. CDR3 length: 15 residues. The germline CDR1 and CDR2 sequences are MNHEY and SVGAGI. The CDR3 protein is CASSYSMTANQPQHF. In DNA form, the CDR3 reads TGTGCCAGCAGTTACTCGATGACAGCTAATCAGCCCCAGCATTTT.

V usage is TRBV6-1 and J usage is TRBJ2-2; weak D call: TRBD2 (6 bases). This CDR3 is built from 15 residues. Germline CDR1 is MNHNS and CDR2 is SASEGT. V gave up 6 bases and J gave up 5 bases, with 16 bases separating them. The CDR3 is CASRLHGEETGELFF. The CDR3 DNA is TGTGCCAGCAGGCTGCACGGGGAGGAGACCGGGGAGCTGTTTTTT.

This clonotype occurred many times. The rearrangement links TRBV30 to TRBJ2-7; D unresolved. Trimming pared 2 bases from V and 5 bases from J, leaving 16 bases between. This CDR3 has 14 amino acids. Germline V gene data show CDR1 as GTSNPN and CDR2 as SVGIG (reference sequence). The CDR3 protein is CAWSQSVWGHEQYF. CDR3 in DNA: TGTGCCTGGAGTCAGAGTGTTTGGGGTCACGAGCAGTACTTC.

This clonotype was seen at least ten times. The V and J genes are TRBV11-1 and TRBJ1-2; D unclear. CDR1 is SGHAT, CDR2 FQDESV, per germline (reference sequence). Trimming cost V 2 bases and J 2 bases, with 18 bases left between them. The CDR3 loop spans 17 amino acids. The CDR3 nucleotides read TGTGCCAGCAGCTTAATCGCGTTGGCCTCCGCCAACTATGGCTACACCTTC. This codes for CASSLIALASANYGYTF.

This clonotype was seen a handful of times. The genes are TRBV4-2 and TRBJ2-5, with TRBD1 matching 10 bases. The CDR3 has 16 residues. Germline CDR1 LGHNA, CDR2 YNFKEQ. With 3 bases clipped from V and 3 bases from J, the junction kept 7 bases outside the gene matches. For the CDR3, the DNA is TGTGCCAGCAGCCATGCCGGGACAGGGGCCGAAGAGACCCAGTACTTC. Protein product: CASSHAGTGAEETQYF.